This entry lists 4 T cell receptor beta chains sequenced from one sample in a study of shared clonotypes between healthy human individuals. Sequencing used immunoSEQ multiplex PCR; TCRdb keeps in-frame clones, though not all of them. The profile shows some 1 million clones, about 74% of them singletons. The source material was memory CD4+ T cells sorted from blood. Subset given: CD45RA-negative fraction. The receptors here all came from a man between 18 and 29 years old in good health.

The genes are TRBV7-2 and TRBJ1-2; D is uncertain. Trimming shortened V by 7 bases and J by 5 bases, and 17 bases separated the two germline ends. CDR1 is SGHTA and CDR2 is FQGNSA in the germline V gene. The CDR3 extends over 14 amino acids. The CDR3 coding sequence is TGTGCCAGCATCCGGATTGGGTACTCTTATGGCTACACCTTC. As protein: CASIRIGYSYGYTF.

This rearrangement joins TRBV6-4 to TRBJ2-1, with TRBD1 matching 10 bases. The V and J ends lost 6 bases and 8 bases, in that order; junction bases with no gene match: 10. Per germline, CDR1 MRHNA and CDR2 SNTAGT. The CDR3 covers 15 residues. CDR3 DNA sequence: TGTGCCAGCAGCGACCGGGACAGGGGTGACCATGAGCAGTTCTTC. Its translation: CASSDRDRGDHEQFF.

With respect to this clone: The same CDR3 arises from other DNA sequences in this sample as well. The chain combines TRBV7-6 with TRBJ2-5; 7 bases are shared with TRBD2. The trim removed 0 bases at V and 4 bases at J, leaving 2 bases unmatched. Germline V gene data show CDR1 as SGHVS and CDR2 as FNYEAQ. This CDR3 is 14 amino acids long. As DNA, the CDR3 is TGTGCCAGCAGCTTAGCGGGAGGGCCAGAGACCCAGTACTTC. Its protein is CASSLAGGPETQYF. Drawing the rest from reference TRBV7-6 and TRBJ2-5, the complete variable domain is GAGVSQSPRYKVTKRGQDVALRCDPISGHVSLYWYRQALGQGPEFLTYFNYEAQQDKSGLPNDRFSAERPEGSISTLTIQRTEQRDSAMYRCASSLAGGPETQYFGPGTRLLVL.

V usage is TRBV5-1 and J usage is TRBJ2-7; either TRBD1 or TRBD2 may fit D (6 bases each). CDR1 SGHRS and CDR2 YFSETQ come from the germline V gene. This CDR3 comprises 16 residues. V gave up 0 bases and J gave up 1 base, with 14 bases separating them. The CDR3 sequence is CASSLAPGAGSYEQYF. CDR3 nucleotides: TGCGCCAGCAGCTTGGCCCCGGGGGCAGGGTCCTACGAGCAGTACTTC. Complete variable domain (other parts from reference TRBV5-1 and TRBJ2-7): KAGVTQTPRYLIKTRGQQVTLSCSPISGHRSVSWYQQTPGQGLQFLFEYFSETQRNKGNFPGRFSGRQFSNSRSEMNVSTLELGDSALYLCASSLAPGAGSYEQYFGPGTRLTVT.